The 17 T cell receptor beta chains given below trace back to one sample, sequenced in a study of post-analysis software for immune sequencing data. The authors incorporated unique molecular identifiers into the TCR beta cDNA libraries. TCRdb called the PCR reads again in MiXCR, with one record for every CDR3 protein. The table shows about 160,000 distinct CDR3 sequences, with around 36% occurring only once. Source: blood, taken after autologous hematopoietic stem cell transplantation. These receptor sequences come from a girl aged 10 to 17 with multiple sclerosis.

The chain combines TRBV6-5 with TRBJ2-4; D uncertain. From germline, CDR1 is MNHEY and CDR2 SVGAGI. The germline V and J ends were trimmed by 8 bases and 6 bases, with 8 bases remaining between them. The CDR3 consists of 11 residues. CDR3 nucleotides: TGTGCCAGCCTGGTGGGAAACATTCAGTACTTC. Translation gives CASLVGNIQYF.

This clonotype was picked up many times. Its ends do not fully match the called genes, so a read error is possible. The CDR3 DNA follows: TGTGCTAGCAGCCCGGGGACTAGCGGGAAAGACGCCGGGGAGCTGTTTTTT. Its protein is CASSPGTSGKDAGELFF. This chain joins TRBV7-7 and TRBJ2-2; 13 bases match TRBD2. This CDR3 region has 17 residues. In germline, CDR1 is SSHAT, CDR2 FNYEAQ (reference sequence).

V usage is TRBV5-1 and J usage is TRBJ2-6; 7 nucleotides line up with TRBD1. Germline CDR1 reads SGHRS; CDR2 reads YFSETQ. J gave up 2 bases and V 0 bases, and 2 bases lay outside the gene matches. This CDR3 has 16 residues. Written as DNA, the CDR3 is TGCGCCAGCAGCTTGGTGCAGGGGGCTGGGGCCAACGTCCTGACTTTC. This codes for CASSLVQGAGANVLTF.

The CDR3: CSASNLSPYQPQHF. As DNA, the CDR3 is TGCAGTGCTAGTAATCTCAGCCCTTATCAGCCCCAGCATTTT. This chain links TRBV20-1 with TRBJ1-5; D remains unclear. This CDR3 contains 14 residues. From germline, CDR1 is DFQATT and CDR2 SNEGSKA (reference sequence). The V and J ends lost 3 bases and 5 bases respectively, with 14 bases between them.

This clonotype was counted a few times. The V gene is TRBV29-1, the J gene TRBJ2-1; D possibly corresponds to TRBD1 (7 bases). The CDR3 loop spans 20 amino acids. Germline values: CDR1 SQVTM, CDR2 ANQGSEA. Trimming removed 2 bases from V and 0 bases from J, with 26 bases in between. The CDR3 protein is CSVEFWPGQSAGRSYNEQFF. The CDR3 nucleotides are TGCAGCGTTGAATTTTGGCCGGGACAGTCAGCGGGCCGCTCCTACAATGAGCAGTTCTTC.

The chain is built from TRBV29-1 and TRBJ2-7, with 9 nucleotides matching TRBD2. J lost 2 bases, V lost 4 bases, and 9 bases had no gene match. The CDR3 runs to 15 residues. The germline CDR1 and CDR2 sequences are SQVTM and ANQGSEA. The CDR3 region is CSVAPLREGTYEQYF. As DNA, the CDR3 is TGCAGCGTTGCTCCCCTGCGGGAGGGGACCTACGAGCAGTACTTC.

The genes are TRBV20-1 and TRBJ2-1; D is undetermined. Germline loops: CDR1 DFQATT, CDR2 SNEGSKA (reference sequence). V lost 0 bases to trimming and J lost 4 bases, with 1 base between them. This CDR3 contains 11 residues. The CDR3 reads CSAREYNEQFF. The CDR3 nucleotides are TGCAGTGCTAGAGAGTACAATGAGCAGTTCTTC.

This clonotype has just a few counts. The rearrangement joins TRBV6-5 to TRBJ1-2; D remains ambiguous. Deletions cut 6 bases from V and 4 bases from J, with 12 bases between. Germline CDR1 is MNHEY and CDR2 is SVGAGI. The CDR3 is 13 residues long. CDR3 loop: CASSPGRGYGYTF. In nucleotides, the CDR3 is TGTGCCAGCAGCCCCGGCCGTGGCTATGGCTACACCTTC.

The chain couples TRBV7-3 to TRBJ2-3; 11 bases line up with TRBD2. V shed 4 bases and J 5 bases; nucleotides not matched to a gene: 5. Germline V gives CDR1 SGHTA, CDR2 FQGTGA. The CDR3 has 15 residues. The CDR3 bases are TGTGCCAGCAGCTCTACTAGCGGGAGCGGAGATACGCAGTATTTT. It codes for CASSSTSGSGDTQYF.

This clonotype has more than one count but fewer than ten. The chain combines TRBV20-1 with TRBJ2-1, with TRBD2 matching 12 bases. Germline V gene data show CDR1 as DFQATT and CDR2 as SNEGSKA (reference sequence). The CDR3 length is 17 residues. V was pared by 6 bases and J by 2 bases, with 11 bases of the junction left unmatched. The CDR3 here is CSAKLAGGLPPYNEQFF. Here the CDR3 DNA reads TGCAGTGCCAAACTAGCGGGAGGCCTCCCGCCCTACAATGAGCAGTTCTTC.

The sample holds a few counts of this clonotype. This rearrangement joins TRBV5-5 to TRBJ1-2; D unclear. Between the trimmed V and J ends, which lost 2 bases and 1 base, there was a span of 6 bases. The CDR3 has 13 amino acids. Germline loops: CDR1 SGHKS, CDR2 YYEKEE (reference sequence). CDR3 amino acids: CASSFGNNYGYTF. The CDR3 DNA sequence: TGTGCCAGCAGCTTCGGAAATAACTATGGCTACACCTTC.

The genes are TRBV24-1 and TRBJ1-2; D is possibly TRBD1 (6 bases). V was clipped by 5 bases and J by 3 bases, with 21 bases between them. Germline CDR1 is KGHDR and CDR2 is SFDVKD. The CDR3 consists of 17 residues. DNA of the CDR3: TGTGCCACCAGTGCGTCCGCCCACAGGGAAAAGGACTATGGCTACACCTTC. It yields the protein CATSASAHREKDYGYTF.

As concerns this clonotype: A read error is possible here, since a much larger clone lies one base away. V and J are TRBV20-1 and TRBJ2-4, with D possibly matching TRBD2 (6 bases). Deletions cut 6 bases from V and 4 bases from J, with 13 bases between. This CDR3 is built from 13 residues. From germline, CDR1 is DFQATT and CDR2 SNEGSKA (reference sequence). The CDR3 spells CSAYGRGKNIQYF. The CDR3 DNA is TGCAGTGCCTACGGACGGGGGAAAAACATTCAGTACTTC.

The CDR3: CASSLGGGVSYGYTF. The DNA of the CDR3 is TGTGCCAGCAGCTTAGGGGGAGGGGTCAGCTATGGCTACACCTTC. The chain employs TRBV11-2 and TRBJ1-2; D perhaps matches TRBD1 (5 bases). The CDR3 consists of 15 residues. Germline CDR1 reads SGHAT; CDR2 reads FQNNGV. V was clipped by 1 base and J by 4 bases, with 13 bases between them.

The V gene is TRBV2, the J gene TRBJ2-1; 11 nucleotides align to TRBD1. This CDR3 contains 15 residues. The V gene end was trimmed by 8 bases and the J gene end by 7 bases; junction bases not matched to a gene: 10. Germline V gives CDR1 SNHLY, CDR2 FYNNEI. The CDR3 bases are TGTGCCAGCCTACGGGACAGGGGGAGTAATAATGAGCAGTTCTTC. Amino acid sequence: CASLRDRGSNNEQFF.

This chain uses TRBV27 with TRBJ2-1; 7 bases fit TRBD1. Germline CDR1 reads MNHEY; CDR2 reads SMNVEV (reference sequence). With 4 bases clipped from V and 5 bases from J, the junction kept 5 bases outside the gene matches. The CDR3 covers 14 residues. CDR3 sequence: CASSWDSRDNEQFF. The CDR3 nucleotides read TGTGCCAGCAGTTGGGACAGTCGAGACAATGAGCAGTTCTTC.

This clonotype was found once. The chain recombines TRBV4-3 with TRBJ2-2; no definite D call. Germline V lookup: CDR1 LGHNA, CDR2 YSLEER. V lost 0 bases and J lost 2, with 1 base in between. The CDR3 length is 13 residues. The CDR3 nucleotides read TGCGCCAGCAGCCAAGACAACACCGGGGAGCTGTTTTTT. Residues: CASSQDNTGELFF.